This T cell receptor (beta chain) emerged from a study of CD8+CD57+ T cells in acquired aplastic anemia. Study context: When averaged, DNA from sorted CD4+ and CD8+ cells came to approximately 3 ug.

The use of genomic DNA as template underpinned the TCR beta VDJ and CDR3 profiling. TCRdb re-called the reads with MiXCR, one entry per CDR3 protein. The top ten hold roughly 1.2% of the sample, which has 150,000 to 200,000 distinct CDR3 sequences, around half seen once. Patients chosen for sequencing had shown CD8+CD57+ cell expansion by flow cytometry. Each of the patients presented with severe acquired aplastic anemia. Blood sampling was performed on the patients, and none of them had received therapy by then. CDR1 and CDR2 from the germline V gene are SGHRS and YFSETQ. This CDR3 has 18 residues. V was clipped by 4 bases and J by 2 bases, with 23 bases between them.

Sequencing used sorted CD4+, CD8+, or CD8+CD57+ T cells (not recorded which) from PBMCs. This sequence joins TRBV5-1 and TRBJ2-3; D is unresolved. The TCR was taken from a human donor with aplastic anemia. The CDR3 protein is CASSPRTQSSPYTDTQYF. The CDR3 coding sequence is TGCGCCAGCAGCCCCCGGACCCAAAGCTCCCCATACACAGATACGCAGTATTTT. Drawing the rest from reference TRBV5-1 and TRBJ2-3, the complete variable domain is KAGVTQTPRYLIKTRGQQVTLSCSPISGHRSVSWYQQTPGQGLQFLFEYFSETQRNKGNFPGRFSGRQFSNSRSEMNVSTLELGDSALYLCASSPRTQSSPYTDTQYFGPGTRLTVL.